This T cell receptor beta chain was recorded in a study of blood T cell repertoires in COVID-19. Study-wide background: The United States, Italy and Spain supplied acute and convalescent COVID-19 samples. In each case, the material was cDNA or gDNA derived from T cells, B-cell-depleted T cells, or PBMCs.

The CDR3 contains 14 residues. V was clipped by 7 bases and J by 5 bases; unmatched bases: 7. The germline CDR1 and CDR2 sequences are PRHDT and FYEKMQ (reference sequence). This clone was recorded only once. Sequencing was performed with immunoSEQ multiplex PCR; in TCRdb, only in-frame clones are kept and a portion is missing. The profile covers 100,000 to 150,000 clones, with approximately 85% appearing a single time and about 7% taken by the ten largest. Source material: peripheral blood. V gene TRBV13 combines with J gene TRBJ2-5, with 10 positions matching TRBD2. This clonotype originated in a man older than 75 with active or convalescent COVID-19. In nucleotides, the CDR3 is TGTGCCAGCAAACGGACTAGCGGAAGGGAGACCCAGTACTTC. This translates into CASKRTSGRETQYF.